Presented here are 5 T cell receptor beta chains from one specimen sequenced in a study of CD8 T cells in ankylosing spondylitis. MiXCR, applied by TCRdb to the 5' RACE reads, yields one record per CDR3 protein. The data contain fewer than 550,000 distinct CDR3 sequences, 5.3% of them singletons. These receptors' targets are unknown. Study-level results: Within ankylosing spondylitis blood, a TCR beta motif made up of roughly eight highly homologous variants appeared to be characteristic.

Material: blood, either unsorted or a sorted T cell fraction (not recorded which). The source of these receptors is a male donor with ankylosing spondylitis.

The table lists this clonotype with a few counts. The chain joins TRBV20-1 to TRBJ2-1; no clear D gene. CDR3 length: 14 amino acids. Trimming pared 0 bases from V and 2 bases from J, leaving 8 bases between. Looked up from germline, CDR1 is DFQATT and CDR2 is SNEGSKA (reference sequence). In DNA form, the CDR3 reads TGCAGTGCTAGAGATTGGCACACCTACAATGAGCAGTTCTTC. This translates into CSARDWHTYNEQFF.

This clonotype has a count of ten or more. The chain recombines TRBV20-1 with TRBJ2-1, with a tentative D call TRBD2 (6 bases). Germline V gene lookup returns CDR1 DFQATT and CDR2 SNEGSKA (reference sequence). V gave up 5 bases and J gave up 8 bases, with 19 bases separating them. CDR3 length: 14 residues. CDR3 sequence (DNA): TGCAGTGCTCCCCCTAGCGAGTTGTCCCATGAGCAGTTCTTC. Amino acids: CSAPPSELSHEQFF.

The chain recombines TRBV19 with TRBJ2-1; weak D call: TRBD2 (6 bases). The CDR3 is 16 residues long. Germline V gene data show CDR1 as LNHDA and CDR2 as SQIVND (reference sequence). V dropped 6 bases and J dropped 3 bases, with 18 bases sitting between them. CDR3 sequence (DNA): TGTGCCAGTAGCCCGGCGGGATTTTCTCTCTACAATGAGCAGTTCTTC. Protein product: CASSPAGFSLYNEQFF.

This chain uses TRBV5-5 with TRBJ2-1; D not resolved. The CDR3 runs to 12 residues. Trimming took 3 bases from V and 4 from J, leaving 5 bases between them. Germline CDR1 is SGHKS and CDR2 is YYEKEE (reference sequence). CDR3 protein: CASSYLYNEQFF. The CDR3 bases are TGTGCCAGCAGCTACTTATACAATGAGCAGTTCTTC.

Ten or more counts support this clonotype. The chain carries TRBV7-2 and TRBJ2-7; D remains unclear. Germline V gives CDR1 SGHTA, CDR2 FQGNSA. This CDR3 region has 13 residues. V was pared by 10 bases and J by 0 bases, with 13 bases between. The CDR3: CAIGQRGSYEQYF. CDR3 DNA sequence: TGTGCCATCGGTCAAAGAGGCTCCTACGAGCAGTACTTC.